Below, one TCR beta chain is given with its context. This sample was included in a study of shared clonotypes between healthy human individuals. An even split of each subset's genomic DNA across several immunoSEQ plates was performed. Profiled with immunoSEQ multiplex PCR; TCRdb holds only in-frame clones, not every one. The data contain about 820,000 clones, about 92% of them singletons. Naive CD8 populations comprised CD45RO-negative cells positively selected for CCR7, excluding terminally differentiated effector memory CD45RA+ cells. With 7 bases clipped from V and 5 bases from J, the junction kept 16 bases outside the gene matches. Germline CDR1 is MNHEY and CDR2 is SMNVEV (reference sequence). This CDR3 comprises 17 residues.

The chain carries TRBV27 and TRBJ2-7, with TRBD2 identical over 11 bases. Sequenced: naive CD8+ T cells sorted from blood. This sequence was found in a man aged 25 to 40 in good health. CDR3: CASTSLTIAGGPNEQYF. The CDR3 nucleotides are TGTGCCAGCACCTCCCTTACGATAGCGGGAGGGCCCAACGAGCAGTACTTC.